A selection of T cell receptor beta chains follows, all from one sample in a study of blood T cell repertoires in COVID-19. Generated by immunoSEQ multiplex PCR, the TCRdb table keeps only in-frame clones and is missing some. The sample carries a few hundred thousand clones, roughly 87% recorded once. Sequenced input: PBMCs or T cells enriched from blood (not recorded which). Source of these receptors: a woman aged 50 to 60 who had recovered from COVID-19. The CDR3 runs from the conserved cysteine through the conserved F or W. A D gene is named only where the DNA matches it firmly. Expanded clones are given a class, and other clones once, few, many or no size at all.

V gene: TRBV27
clone size: few
J gene: TRBJ1-2
D gene: TRBD1
CDR3 protein: CASSWTGVTPMILF
CDR3 DNA: TGTGCCAGCAGTTGGACAGGGGTTACTCCAATGATCCTTTTC

V gene: TRBV19
clone size: .
J gene: TRBJ2-4
D gene: .
CDR3 protein: CASRNRETKNIQYF
CDR3 DNA: TGTGCCAGTAGGAACAGGGAGACCAAAAACATTCAGTACTTC

V gene: TRBV5-8
clone size: few
J gene: TRBJ1-6
D gene: .
CDR3 protein: CASSLRDWSGGDSPLHF
CDR3 DNA: TGTGCCAGCAGCCTGAGGGACTGGTCGGGTGGGGATTCACCCCTCCACTTT

V gene: TRBV4-2
clone size: few
J gene: TRBJ2-1
D gene: TRBD1
CDR3 protein: CASSQDGVLTGRRNEQFF
CDR3 DNA: TGTGCCAGCAGCCAAGATGGGGTGTTGACAGGGAGACGCAATGAGCAGTTCTTC

V gene: TRBV7-9
clone size: .
J gene: TRBJ2-7
D gene: TRBD1
CDR3 protein: CASSLGQGAGEQYF
CDR3 DNA: TGTGCCAGCAGCTTAGGACAGGGGGCGGGCGAGCAGTACTTC

V gene: TRBV3-1/TRBV3-2
clone size: .
J gene: TRBJ2-1
D gene: TRBD2
CDR3 protein: CASRGTSGSNEQFF
CDR3 DNA: TGTGCCAGCAGAGGGACTAGCGGGAGTAATGAGCAGTTCTTC

V gene: TRBV5-1
clone size: once
J gene: TRBJ2-1
D gene: .
CDR3 protein: CASSWTGTHSGDEQFF
CDR3 DNA: TGCGCCAGCAGCTGGACCGGGACTCACTCGGGGGATGAGCAGTTCTTC

V gene: TRBV3-1/TRBV3-2
clone size: .
J gene: TRBJ2-3
D gene: .
CDR3 protein: CASSVRDTDTQYF
CDR3 DNA: TGTGCCAGCAGCGTAAGAGACACAGATACGCAGTATTTT

V gene: TRBV14
clone size: .
J gene: TRBJ2-6
D gene: TRBD1
CDR3 protein: CASSQVKWNRGVQSSGANVLTF
CDR3 DNA: TGTGCCAGCAGCCAGGTAAAGTGGAACAGGGGGGTTCAAAGCTCTGGGGCCAACGTCCTGACTTTC

V gene: TRBV7-9
clone size: .
J gene: TRBJ2-6
D gene: TRBD2
CDR3 protein: CASSPGTSGLRGANVLTF
CDR3 DNA: TGTGCCAGCAGCCCCGGGACTAGCGGTCTGCGAGGGGCCAACGTCCTGACTTTC

V gene: TRBV5-1
clone size: .
J gene: TRBJ2-2
D gene: TRBD2
CDR3 protein: CASSSGLAANTGELFF
CDR3 DNA: TGCGCCAGCAGCTCCGGACTAGCGGCTAACACCGGGGAGCTGTTTTTT

V gene: TRBV9
clone size: .
J gene: TRBJ2-7
D gene: TRBD2
CDR3 protein: CASSAGLSGGAVPYEQYF
CDR3 DNA: TGTGCCAGCAGCGCCGGACTGAGCGGGGGGGCCGTTCCCTACGAGCAGTACTTC

V gene: TRBV4-3
clone size: few
J gene: TRBJ1-2
D gene: .
CDR3 protein: CASSQTRQAGYGYTF
CDR3 DNA: TGCGCCAGCAGCCAAACTCGGCAGGCAGGCTATGGCTACACCTTC